This T cell receptor beta chain is drawn from a study of cytomegalovirus exposure and HLA in healthy donors. Study-level information: The approximately 660 first-cohort repertoires shared a platform with the 130 or so validation repertoires, as reported in a later analysis.

Method: immunoSEQ multiplex PCR; TCRdb's copy keeps in-frame clones and lacks some. The data contain roughly 90,000 clones, around 85% of them singletons. The CDR3 spans 14 residues. Trimming left V 0 bases short and J 2 bases short, with 5 bases between. CDR1 and CDR2 from the germline V gene are PRHDT and FYEKMQ (reference sequence). Sample: PBMCs. The source is a man aged 18 to 29 in good health and CMV-seropositive. This rearrangement joins TRBV13 to TRBJ2-1, with D perhaps TRBD1 (5 bases). The CDR3 coding sequence is TGTGCCAGCAGCTTAGGAGGGGCCTACAATGAGCAGTTCTTC. This sequence encodes CASSLGGAYNEQFF.